This TCR beta chain was sequenced in a study of cytomegalovirus exposure and HLA in healthy donors. Primers: 60 Vbeta forward and 13 Jbeta reverse. Method: immunoSEQ multiplex PCR; TCRdb's copy keeps in-frame clones and lacks some. Of 200,000 to 250,000 clones listed, around 80% were seen once; the top ten hold less than 2%. V lost 4 bases, J lost 5 bases, and 7 bases lay in between. Germline V gene sequence: CDR1 SGDLS, CDR2 YYNGEE. The CDR3 has 12 amino acids. The specimen sequenced was PBMCs. The chain is built from TRBV9 and TRBJ1-5, with D unresolved. This TCR was recovered from a man aged 45-65 years in good health and CMV-seronegative. The CDR3 sequence is CASSSGDQPQHF. Here the CDR3 DNA reads TGTGCCAGCAGCTCCGGGGATCAGCCCCAGCATTTT.